The source of this T cell receptor (beta chain) is a study of blood T cell repertoires in COVID-19. Study-wide background: Researchers got acute and convalescent COVID-19 samples from the United States, Italy and Spain. T cells, B-cell-depleted T cells, or PBMCs provided the cDNA or gDNA that served as material.

Patients of the Seattle cohort, enrolled during active infection, were followed longitudinally. The V and J ends lost 6 bases and 1 base respectively, with 10 bases between them. CDR3 length equals 13 residues. Germline V gene data show CDR1 as MNHEY and CDR2 as SMNVEV (reference sequence). In the original workflow: Amplified reference gene primers provided the basis for estimating nucleated cell counts. Sequenced by immunoSEQ multiplex PCR; TCRdb stores in-frame clones only, minus some. D and trimming were read from the DNA, whereas the V and J calls and clone size are those reported in that table. The sample records about 230,000 clones, 85% to 90% being singletons. In the case of this clone: The same CDR3 also results from other DNA sequences found in this sample.

The J gene is TRBJ2-7, the V gene TRBV27; a possible D gene is TRBD1 (6 bases). The origin of this receptor is a middle-aged man with COVID-19, enrolled during active disease. The sample comprised peripheral blood. In nucleotides, the CDR3 is TGTGCCAGCAGCCCCGGACAGTCCTACGAGCAGTACTTC. This gives the protein CASSPGQSYEQYF.